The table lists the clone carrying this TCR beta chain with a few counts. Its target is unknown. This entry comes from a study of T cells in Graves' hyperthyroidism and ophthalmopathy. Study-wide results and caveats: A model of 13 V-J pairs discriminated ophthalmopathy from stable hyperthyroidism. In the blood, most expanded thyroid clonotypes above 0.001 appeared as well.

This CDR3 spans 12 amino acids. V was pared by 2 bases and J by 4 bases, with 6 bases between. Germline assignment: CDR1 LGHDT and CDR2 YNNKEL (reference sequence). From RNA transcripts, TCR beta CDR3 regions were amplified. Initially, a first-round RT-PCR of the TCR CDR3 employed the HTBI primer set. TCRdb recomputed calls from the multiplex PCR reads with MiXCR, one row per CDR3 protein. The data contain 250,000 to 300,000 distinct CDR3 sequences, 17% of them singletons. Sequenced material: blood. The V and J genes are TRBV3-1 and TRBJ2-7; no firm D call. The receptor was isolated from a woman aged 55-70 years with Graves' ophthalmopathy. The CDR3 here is CASSQMMYEQYF. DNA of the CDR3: TGTGCCAGCAGCCAAATGATGTACGAGCAGTACTTC.